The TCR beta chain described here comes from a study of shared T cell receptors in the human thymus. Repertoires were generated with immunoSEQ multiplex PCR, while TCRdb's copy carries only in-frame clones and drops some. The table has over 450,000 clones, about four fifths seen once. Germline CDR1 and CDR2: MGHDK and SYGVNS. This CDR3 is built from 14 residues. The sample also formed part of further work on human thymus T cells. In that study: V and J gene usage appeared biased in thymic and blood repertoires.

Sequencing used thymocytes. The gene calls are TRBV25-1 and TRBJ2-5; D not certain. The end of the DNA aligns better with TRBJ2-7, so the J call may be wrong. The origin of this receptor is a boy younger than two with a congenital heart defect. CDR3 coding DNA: TGTGCCAGCAGTGAATATATCTCCTCCTACGAGCAGTACTTC. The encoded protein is CASSEYISSYEQYF.